The clone carrying this T cell receptor (beta chain) has just one count. Its specificity is not known. One junction end does not reproduce the germline sequence, and a read error may be involved. The sorted Tregs were CD4+CD25+CD127-/low cells. Full-length variable regions came from constant-region reverse primers plus semi-nested Nested Universal Primer A PCR. A single record per CDR3 protein comes from TCRdb applying MiXCR to the 5' RACE reads. The repertoire holds about 11,000 distinct CDR3 sequences, with under 35% as singletons. CDR3 length equals 14 residues. In germline, CDR1 is ENHRY, CDR2 SYGVKD. Findings and caveats of the study: Tumor Treg TCRs overlapped most with tumor naive CD4+ cells.

The sequenced material came from Tregs sorted from a lymph node. V usage is TRBV10-3 and J usage is TRBJ1-5, with a possible D match to TRBD1 (6 bases). The receptor comes from a female donor with breast cancer. CDR3: CAVSRTVGNQPQHF. The CDR3 DNA reads TGTGCCGTCAGCCGGACAGTGGGGAATCAGCCCCAGCATTTT.